The next 8 T cell receptor beta chains were all read from a single sample in a study of cytomegalovirus exposure and HLA in healthy donors. The study ran its PCR with 60 Vbeta and 13 Jbeta primers. Sequencing was performed with immunoSEQ multiplex PCR; in TCRdb, only in-frame clones are kept and a portion is missing. The repertoire holds about 150,000 clones, with about 88% as singletons. Material for sequencing was PBMCs. The receptors originated from a man under 40 in good health and CMV-seropositive.

The chain uses TRBV15 and TRBJ1-2; D might be TRBD1 (5 bases). The CDR3 totals 19 residues. Between the trimmed V and J ends, which lost 3 bases and 0 bases, there was a span of 23 bases. Germline V lookup: CDR1 LNHNV, CDR2 YYDKDF (reference sequence). CDR3 nucleotides: TGTGCCACCAGCAGGGCTAGCGGGGGTAAGAGGGAAGCTAACTATGGCTACACCTTC. It encodes CATSRASGGKREANYGYTF.

The genes are TRBV6-5 and TRBJ2-1; TRBD1 might be the D (5 bases). In germline, CDR1 is MNHEY, CDR2 SVGAGI. Trimming took 10 bases from V and 14 from J, leaving 21 bases between them. The CDR3 sequence is 12 residues long. The CDR3 DNA sequence: TGTGCCACTACCCCGGTCCGGACAAGAGAGTTCTTC. It codes for CATTPVRTREFF.

This clone was detected only once. CDR3 sequence (DNA): TGTGCCAGCAGCTCCCGGGACAGGGGAGTGGAGACCCAGTACTTC. The encoded protein is CASSSRDRGVETQYF. The V gene is TRBV7-9, the J gene TRBJ2-5; TRBD1 agrees at 10 bases. The germline gives CDR1 SEHNR, CDR2 FQNEAQ (reference sequence). Unmatched junction bases numbered 7, after V lost 4 bases and J lost 5 bases. The CDR3 is 15 residues long.

The chain has TRBV6-5 and TRBJ2-2; 8 positions agree with TRBD1. The V gene's germline CDR1 is MNHEY and CDR2 SVGAGI. Trimming took 10 bases from V and 2 from J; bases not matched to a gene: 6. CDR3 length: 14 amino acids. The CDR3 DNA reads as TGTGCCATTGGACAGGGACAAAACACCGGGGAGCTGTTTTTT. The encoded protein is CAIGQGQNTGELFF.

V is TRBV19 and J is TRBJ1-5; D is perhaps TRBD1 (6 bases). This CDR3 contains 14 residues. Trimming took off 4 bases at V and 8 bases at J, with 15 bases between the two ends. Germline values: CDR1 LNHDA, CDR2 SQIVND (reference sequence). CDR3 in DNA: TGTGCCAGTAGTACAAGGGGGGGTAGGAAGCCCCAGCATTTT. It translates to CASSTRGGRKPQHF.

The chain links TRBV30 to TRBJ1-6; D gene unclear. The CDR3 contains 14 residues. V shed 3 bases and J shed 9 bases, with 15 bases lying between them. CDR1 is GTSNPN and CDR2 is SVGIG in the germline V gene (reference sequence). CDR3: CAWRHLGASSPLHF. Written as DNA, the CDR3 is TGTGCCTGGAGGCATTTAGGAGCGAGTTCACCCCTCCACTTT.

About this clone: Compared with germline, one end of the junction differs, possibly owing to a read error. The rearrangement links TRBV7-7 to TRBJ2-2, with 7 bases matching TRBD2. The CDR3 has 15 amino acids. Germline CDR1 reads SSHAT; CDR2 reads FNYEAQ (reference sequence). CDR3 in amino acids: CASRPGTTDTGELFF. The CDR3 bases are TGTGCTAGCAGGCCCGGGACTACGGACACCGGGGAGCTGTTTTTT.

The rearrangement uses TRBV27 and TRBJ2-6; 13 nucleotides line up with TRBD2. CDR1 is MNHEY and CDR2 is SMNVEV in the germline V gene (reference sequence). J gave up 0 bases and V 6 bases, and 8 bases lay outside the gene matches. This CDR3 has 19 residues. CDR3 nucleotides: TGTGCCAGCAGCAGTACTAGCGGGAGGGCGATCTCTGGGGCCAACGTCCTGACTTTC. Amino acids: CASSSTSGRAISGANVLTF.